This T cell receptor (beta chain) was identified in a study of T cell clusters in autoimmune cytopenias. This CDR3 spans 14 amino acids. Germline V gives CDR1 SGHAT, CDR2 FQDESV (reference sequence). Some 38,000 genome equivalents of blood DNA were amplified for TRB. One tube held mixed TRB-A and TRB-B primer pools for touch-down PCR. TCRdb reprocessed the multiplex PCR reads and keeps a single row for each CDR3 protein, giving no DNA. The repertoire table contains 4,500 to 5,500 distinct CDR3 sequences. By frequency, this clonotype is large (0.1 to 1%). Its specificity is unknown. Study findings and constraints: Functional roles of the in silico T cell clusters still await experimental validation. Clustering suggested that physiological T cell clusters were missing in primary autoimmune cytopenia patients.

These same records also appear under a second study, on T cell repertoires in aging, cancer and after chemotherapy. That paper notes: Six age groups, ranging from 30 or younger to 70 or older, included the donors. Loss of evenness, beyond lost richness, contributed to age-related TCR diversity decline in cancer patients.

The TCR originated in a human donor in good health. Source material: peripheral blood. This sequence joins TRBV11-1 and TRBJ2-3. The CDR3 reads CASSLTVYTDTQYF.